What follows describes a single T cell receptor beta chain. This receptor's antigen is unknown. Qualities for individual bases were not recorded, and no much larger clone is one base off. To estimate absolute template abundance from read counts, synthetic TCR analog templates were spiked into each PCR. The immunoSEQ assay used bias-controlled V and J gene primers to amplify TCRbeta CDR3 regions from genomic DNA. Sequencing of rearranged TCRbeta segments was performed at approximately 20X coverage. For the original study's pipeline: Clustering was used to correct sequencing errors, and CDR3s were annotated against IMGT so that V, D and J genes could be assigned. Only productive TCRbeta rearrangements were used in downstream analyses, excluding out-of-frame or stop-codon sequences. Clonality was calculated as one minus the Shannon entropy normalized by the log of the number of unique productive sequences. Clones differing between time points or between blood and tumor were identified using Fisher's exact test with Benjamini-Hochberg correction, with an adjusted p below 0.01 applied as the threshold. TCRdb mirrors the immuneACCESS table, restricted to in-frame sequences. Some clones are absent from its copies; in checked studies, under half trace to an unresolved V gene, and the reason for the others is unknown. The D gene and trimming were derived from the DNA, and the V and J assignments and clone size from that table. This sample has some 120,000 clones in its table, and more than 70% of those were observed once. Of the sample, 2.4% is held by the ten largest clones.

The sample comes from a study of PD-L1 blockade in urothelial cancer (dated by TCRdb to about 2017). Turning to the overall study: Every patient began therapy at some point between 2014 and 2015 and was given atezolizumab 1,200 mg intravenously every 3 weeks. TCR sequencing covered pretreatment tumor samples and matched, serially collected peripheral blood taken before and after atezolizumab treatment. Some 30 patients had pretreatment blood TCR-seq, some 24 had at least one posttreatment blood collection, and some 24 had tumor TCR-seq. About 85% of the 29 patients were males with bladder-origin urothelial cancer, and about 65% of the 29 reported a prior smoking history. Blood samples were analyzed at two time points: 3 weeks after treatment start (second dose) and 6 weeks after treatment start. In the same patients, pretreatment tumors underwent whole exome sequencing and RNA sequencing in addition to TCR sequencing. A median of roughly 140,000 T cells and approximately 86,000 unique TCRs was obtained from blood samples, and a median clonality of approximately 0.08 was observed. Durable clinical benefit was defined as a progression-free survival longer than 6 months, and TCR features were additionally tested against progression-free survival and overall survival. An ECOG performance status of 0 or 1 was recorded for the patients, and 0 to 3 prior chemotherapy regimens had been received by the patients. Nine patients reached durable clinical benefit, while some 19 patients did not. The study was an exploratory multi-omic analysis of somatic, immune and clinical correlates of response to PD-L1 blockade with atezolizumab in urothelial cancer.

The time point label of this sample denotes: peripheral blood 6 weeks after treatment start. A cohort of approximately 31 patients with locally advanced or metastatic urothelial carcinoma, treated at Memorial Sloan Kettering on a trial protocol, was included. Peripheral blood mononuclear cells were collected pretreatment and during treatment, at between 1 and 8 total time points per patient. The Qiagen DNeasy Blood extraction kit was used to purify genomic DNA from total PBMCs and tumor samples. Collected pretreatment and during treatment, PBMCs were isolated and stored as previously described. The research as a whole found: Improved progression-free and overall survival was found to be associated with pretreatment peripheral blood TCR clonality below the median. Because of the small sample size (n of about 30) and the many exploratory analyses performed, the results are intended to be regarded as hypothesis-generating. At 3 weeks after the start of treatment, tumor-associated TCR clones in peripheral blood had expanded more in patients with durable benefit (n of about 20, p = 0.022).

The CDR3 has 13 amino acids, counting the end cysteine and phenylalanine. CDR3 DNA is the only sequence kept; it has 39 bases, read in frame from the first base. CDR1 GTSNPN and CDR2 SVGIG were looked up in the germline V gene (reference sequence). The V end loses 4 bases and the J end loses 0 bases, and a stretch of 9 bases separates them. The TCR originated in a man in his fifties with urothelial cancer. The V gene is TRBV30 and the J gene is TRBJ1-1; possibly the D gene is TRBD1, per 5 matching bases. Sequencing used PBMCs, obtained around atezolizumab (anti-PD-L1) treatment. The DNA sequence follows: TGTGCCTGGACGTGGGGCCTGAACACTGAAGCTTTCTTT. It translates as CAWTWGLNTEAFF.